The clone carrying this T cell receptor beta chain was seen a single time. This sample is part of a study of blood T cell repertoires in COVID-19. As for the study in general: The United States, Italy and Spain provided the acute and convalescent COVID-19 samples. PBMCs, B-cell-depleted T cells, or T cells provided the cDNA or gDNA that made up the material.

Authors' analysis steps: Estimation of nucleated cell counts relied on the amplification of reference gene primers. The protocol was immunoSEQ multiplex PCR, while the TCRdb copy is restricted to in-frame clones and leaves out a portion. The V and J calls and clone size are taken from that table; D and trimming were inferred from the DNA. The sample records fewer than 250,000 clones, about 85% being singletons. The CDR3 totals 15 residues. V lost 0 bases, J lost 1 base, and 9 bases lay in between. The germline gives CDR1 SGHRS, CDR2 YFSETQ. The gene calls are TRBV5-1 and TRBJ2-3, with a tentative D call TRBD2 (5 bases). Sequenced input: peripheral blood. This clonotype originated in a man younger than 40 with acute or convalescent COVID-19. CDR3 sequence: CASSLGGSGTDTQYF. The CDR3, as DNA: TGCGCCAGCAGCTTGGGAGGGTCTGGCACAGATACGCAGTATTTT.